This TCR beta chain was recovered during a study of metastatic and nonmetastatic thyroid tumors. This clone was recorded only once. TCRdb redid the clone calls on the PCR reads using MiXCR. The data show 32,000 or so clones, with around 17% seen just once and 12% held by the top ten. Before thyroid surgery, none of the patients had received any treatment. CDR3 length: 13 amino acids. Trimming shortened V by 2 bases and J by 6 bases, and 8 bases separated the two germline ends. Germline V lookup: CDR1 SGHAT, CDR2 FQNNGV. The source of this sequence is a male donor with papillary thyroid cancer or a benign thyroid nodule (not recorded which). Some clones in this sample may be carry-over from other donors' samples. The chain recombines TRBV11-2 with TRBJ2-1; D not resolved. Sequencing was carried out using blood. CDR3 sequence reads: CASSLSSLNEQFF. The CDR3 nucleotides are TGTGCCAGCAGCTTATCAAGTCTCAATGAGCAGTTCTTC.